The subject of this entry is one T cell receptor beta chain. Its cognate antigen is unknown. The sample comes from a study of blood T cells in healthy people across ages. Overall study results and limits: Older age went with lower TCR beta diversity per million T cells, in a roughly linear way.

A J-beta primer mix and a sample-barcoded 5' primer were used in a second PCR of roughly 6 to 11 cycles. Every sample gave at least 2.5 million paired-end reads containing CDR3. TCRdb processed the 5' RACE reads anew with MiXCR; each CDR3 protein has one entry. The sample has about 1 million distinct CDR3 sequences, around 27% seen once. Each sample used at least 6 million PBMCs. The CDR3 is 14 amino acids. With 8 bases removed from V and 1 base from J, the gap between germline ends came to 15 bases. Looked up from germline, CDR1 is SEHNR and CDR2 is FQNEAQ (reference sequence). In addition, the sample was reused for a study of T cells of mothers and their children. From that second work: cDNA synthesis used all extracted RNA, approximately 1.6 ug per 15 ul.

This receptor was taken from a girl aged 2 to 10 in good health. J is TRBJ2-7 and V is TRBV7-9, with unresolved D. Sequencing was carried out using blood. The CDR3 nucleotides are TGTGCCAGCGTGCTTATGGGTGGGTCCTACGAGCAGTACTTC. Translated: CASVLMGGSYEQYF.